This T cell receptor beta chain came from a study of cytotoxic CD8 clonotypes in ibrutinib-treated CLL. Study details: Following a median about twelve months of treatment, with a range of 6 to 36, response samples were taken. Study-wide results and limits: A rise in clonality was seen at ibrutinib response, and a fall back toward baseline was seen at progression.

This clone has just a few counts. No antigen is known for it. Sequenced by immunoSEQ multiplex PCR; TCRdb stores in-frame clones only, minus some. This sample has about 40,000 clones; roughly three quarters occur once, and the top ten carry about 9.5%. CDR1 is MGHRA, CDR2 YSYEKL, per germline. After removal of 4 bases from V and 5 bases from J, the junction contained 13 bases not matched to a gene. The CDR3 is 16 amino acids. V usage is TRBV4-1 and J usage is TRBJ2-7; 8 bases fit TRBD1. Sequencing used PBMCs, obtained at disease progression, from a patient treated with ibrutinib. The sequence derives from a human donor with chronic lymphocytic leukemia. The CDR3 bases are TGCGCCAGCAGCCTGGGGACAGGTGGACTTCTCCACGAGCAGTACTTC. It specifies CASSLGTGGLLHEQYF.